The present T cell receptor (beta chain) was sequenced within a study of read filtering for tumor transcriptome and immune sequencing (dated by TCRdb to 2018 to 2021). General notes on the study: The cohort consisted of about 17 male and approximately 15 female patients, with a mean age of approximately 70 years and an age range of about 47 to 90. Under revised international staging, eight or nine patients fell into R-ISS I, 16 into R-ISS II and over five into R-ISS III. After DNase treatment, whole-transcriptome libraries were prepared using the TruSeq RNA Access Library Prep Kit. TCR-region mapped reads per sample ranged from about 4.05 to 10.27 million with IR-seq versus only roughly 85 to 1,300 with RNA-seq. TCR repertoires obtained by targeted immune repertoire sequencing and by bulk whole-transcriptome sequencing performed on the same bone marrow samples were compared. As a main aim, a read-filtering strategy for immune repertoire data was addressed, with the specific question being whether clonotypes supported by a single read should be removed.

Every patient had bone marrow sampled at the time of active disease. Bone marrow mononuclear cells were isolated by Ficoll-Hypaque density gradient centrifugation. To remove myeloma plasma cells, the cells were labeled with CD138 magnetic microbeads on a MACS separator, and CD138-negative cells were then collected by negative selection. Flow cytometry on an Attune NxT with CD138 antibodies was used to check the purity of the isolated cells. TRIzol reagent was used to extract total RNA, which was then quantified with a NanoDrop spectrophotometer. Paired RNA-seq and IR-seq were performed on the CD138-negative bone marrow sample of each patient. This clonotype was recorded at least ten times. Its cognate antigen has yet to be identified. Within one base of it there is no much larger clone, and no base qualities were kept. Paper-wide results and their limitations: The sorted CD138-negative fraction was composed of a mixed bone marrow immune population rather than of purified T cells. The correlation between IR-seq and RNA-seq shared clonotype proportions rose when single-read clonotypes were removed. In IR-seq, single-read clonotypes were about 81.9% of clonotypes but approximately 3.2% of total reads; in RNA-seq they were roughly 72% of clonotypes and less than 45% of reads. IR-seq captured clonotypes at much higher depth and more reliably than RNA-seq, and smaller IR-seq throughput sufficed to identify most shared clonotypes.

Starting from 400 ng RNA, TCR libraries were constructed with the Immunoverse kit using molecular barcoded adaptors that cover the alpha/delta and beta/gamma chains. TCR library preparation used the same RNA that was used for transcriptome sequencing. TCR libraries were sequenced on an Illumina HiSeq 4000 with 2 x 150 cycles. The authors' pipeline ran thus. MiXCR aligned TCR reads to human V, D, J and C references and assembled the aligned reads into CDR3 clonotypes, with quality filtering and error correction included. Clonotype counts and gene usage diversity were analyzed with the tcR package in R. For inspection of raw mapping reads, RNA-seq reads were mapped by STAR aligner version 2.5.3a onto GRCh37 of the human genome. To test the effect of sequencing depth on detected clonotypes, IR-seq fastq files were randomly downsampled using Seqtk 1.3. TCRdb reran the public reads through fastp at Q25 and MiXCR, keeping productive beta chains. Each record represents a unique CDR3 protein, reported with the most common genes and DNA among its rows. V and J calls and clone size were set by TCRdb, not the authors. Recorded for this sample are fewer than 35,000 distinct CDR3 sequences; about 18% of them occurred a single time. The top ten clonotypes cover under 20% of the sample.

The receptor comes from a donor over 35 with multiple myeloma. Source material: a population of CD138-negative cells sorted from bone marrow. The sample's cell subset or site, from its label and the paper: bone marrow mononuclear cells depleted of CD138+ plasma/myeloma cells by negative magnetic selection.

The CDR3 protein: CATSDEDRPHEQYF. The DNA reads TGTGCCACCAGTGACGAGGACAGGCCCCACGAGCAGTACTTC. Rearrangement joined TRBV24-1 to TRBJ2-7, and TRBD1 aligns with 7 junction nucleotides. From the cysteine through the phenylalanine, the CDR3 covers 14 amino acids. Only CDR3 DNA remains: 42 bases, in frame from the first base. The germline V gene supplies CDR1 KGHDR and CDR2 SFDVKD. The junction shows trimming of 4 bases on V and 5 bases on J, and the gene matches do not reach 7 bases of it.